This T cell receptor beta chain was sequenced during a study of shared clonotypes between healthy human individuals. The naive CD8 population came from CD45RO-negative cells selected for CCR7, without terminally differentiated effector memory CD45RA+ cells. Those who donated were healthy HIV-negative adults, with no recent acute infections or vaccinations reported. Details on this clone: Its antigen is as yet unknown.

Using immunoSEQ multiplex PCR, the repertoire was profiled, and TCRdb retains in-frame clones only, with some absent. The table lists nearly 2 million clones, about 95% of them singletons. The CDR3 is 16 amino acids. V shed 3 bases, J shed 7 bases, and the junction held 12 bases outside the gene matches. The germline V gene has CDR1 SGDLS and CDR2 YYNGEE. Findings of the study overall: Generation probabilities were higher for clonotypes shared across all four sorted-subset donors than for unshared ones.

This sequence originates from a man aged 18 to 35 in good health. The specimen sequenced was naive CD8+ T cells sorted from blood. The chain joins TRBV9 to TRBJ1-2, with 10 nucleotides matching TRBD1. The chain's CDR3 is CASSALTGQGMGGYTF. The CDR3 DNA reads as TGTGCCAGCAGCGCACTAACGGGACAGGGGATGGGTGGCTACACCTTC.